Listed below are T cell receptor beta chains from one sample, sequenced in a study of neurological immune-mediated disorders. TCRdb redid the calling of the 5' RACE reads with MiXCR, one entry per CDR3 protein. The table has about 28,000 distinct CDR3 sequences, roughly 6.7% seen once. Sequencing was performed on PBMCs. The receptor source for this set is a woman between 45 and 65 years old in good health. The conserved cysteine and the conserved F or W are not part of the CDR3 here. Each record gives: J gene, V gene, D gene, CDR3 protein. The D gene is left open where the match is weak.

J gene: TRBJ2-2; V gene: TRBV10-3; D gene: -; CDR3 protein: AISESGPPLTGELF
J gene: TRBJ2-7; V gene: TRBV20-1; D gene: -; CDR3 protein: SALRDASYEQY
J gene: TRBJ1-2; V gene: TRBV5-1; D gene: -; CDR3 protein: ASSITSNYGYT
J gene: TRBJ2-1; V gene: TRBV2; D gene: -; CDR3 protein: ASMEGAYNEQF
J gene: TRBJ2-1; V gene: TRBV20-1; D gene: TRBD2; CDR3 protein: SHSRGGGYNEQF
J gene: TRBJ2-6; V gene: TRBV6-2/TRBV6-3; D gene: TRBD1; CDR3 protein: ASSYPIGQGLKNSGANVLT
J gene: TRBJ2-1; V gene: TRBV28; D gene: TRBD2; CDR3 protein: ASSVALAGEDEQF
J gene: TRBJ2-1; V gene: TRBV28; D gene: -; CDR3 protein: ASSSLGRGGV
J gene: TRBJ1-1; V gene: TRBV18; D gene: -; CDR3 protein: ASSPYERNTEAF
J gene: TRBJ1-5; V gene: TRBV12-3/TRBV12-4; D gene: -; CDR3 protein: ASSFAPSQPQH
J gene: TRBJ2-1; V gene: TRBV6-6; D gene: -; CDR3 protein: ASSFTPLESSYNEQF
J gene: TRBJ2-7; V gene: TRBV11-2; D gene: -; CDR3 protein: ASSFLASYEQY
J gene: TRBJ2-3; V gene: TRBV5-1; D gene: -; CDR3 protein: ASSLQEFTDTQY
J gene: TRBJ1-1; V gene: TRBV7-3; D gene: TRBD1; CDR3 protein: ASSPIGGGTEAF
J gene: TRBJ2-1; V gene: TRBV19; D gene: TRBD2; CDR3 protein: ASSPLAGGLKNEQF
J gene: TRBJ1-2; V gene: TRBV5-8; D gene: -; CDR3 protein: ASSPRGGGINYGYT
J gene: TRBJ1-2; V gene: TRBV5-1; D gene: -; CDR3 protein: ASSLAAEVNYGYT
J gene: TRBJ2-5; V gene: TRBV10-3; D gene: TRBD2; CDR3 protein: AISESSGRAETQY
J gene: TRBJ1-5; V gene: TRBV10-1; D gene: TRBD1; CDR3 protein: ASSEQQGDQPQH
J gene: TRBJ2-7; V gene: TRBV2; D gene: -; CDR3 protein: ASSEALRGFYEQY
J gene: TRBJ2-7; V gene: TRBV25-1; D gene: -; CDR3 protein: PFPIRDTGSYEQY
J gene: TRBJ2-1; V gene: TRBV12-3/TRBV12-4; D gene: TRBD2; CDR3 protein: ASRASGVGNEQF
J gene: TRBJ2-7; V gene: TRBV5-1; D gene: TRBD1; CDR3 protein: ASSDRADASYEQY
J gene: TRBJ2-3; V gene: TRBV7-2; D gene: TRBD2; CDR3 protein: ASSASGRTTDTQY
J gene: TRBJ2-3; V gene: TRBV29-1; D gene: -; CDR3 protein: SQGPGGTDTQY
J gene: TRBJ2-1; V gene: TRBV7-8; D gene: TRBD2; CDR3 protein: ASSSPAGVTYNEQF
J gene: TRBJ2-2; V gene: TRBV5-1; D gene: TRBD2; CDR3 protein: ASSSKIAGAANTGELF
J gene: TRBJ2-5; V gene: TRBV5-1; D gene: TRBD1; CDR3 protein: ASSSGTGWETQY
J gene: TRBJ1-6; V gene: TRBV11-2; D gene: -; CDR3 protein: ASSLDYGKNSPLH
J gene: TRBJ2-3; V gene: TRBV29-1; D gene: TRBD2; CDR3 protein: SVDAGGGDTQY
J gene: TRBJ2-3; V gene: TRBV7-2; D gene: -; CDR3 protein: ASSSVSGLSADTQY
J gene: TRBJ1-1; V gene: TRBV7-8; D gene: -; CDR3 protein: ASSPLFGANTEAF
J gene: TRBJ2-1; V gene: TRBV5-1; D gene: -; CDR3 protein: ASSQINEQF
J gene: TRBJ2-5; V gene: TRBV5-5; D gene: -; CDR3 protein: ASNSKTVPQETQY
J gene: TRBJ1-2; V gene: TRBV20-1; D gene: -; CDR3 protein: SATPRDGYT
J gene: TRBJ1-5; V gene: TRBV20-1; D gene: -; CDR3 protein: SLLHAGNQPQH
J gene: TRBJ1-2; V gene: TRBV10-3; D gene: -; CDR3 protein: ATGEGPGYT
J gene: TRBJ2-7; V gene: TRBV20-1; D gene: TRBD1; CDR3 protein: SATDRLRGPSYEQY
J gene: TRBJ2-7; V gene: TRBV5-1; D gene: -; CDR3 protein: ASSSQGTSYEQY
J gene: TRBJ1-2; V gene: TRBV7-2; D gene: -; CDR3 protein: ASSLVLGTGGYT
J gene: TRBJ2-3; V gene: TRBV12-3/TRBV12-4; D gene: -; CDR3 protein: ASSLGQLADTQY
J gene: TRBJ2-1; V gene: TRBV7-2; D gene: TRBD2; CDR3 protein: ASSIAGPRRDEQF
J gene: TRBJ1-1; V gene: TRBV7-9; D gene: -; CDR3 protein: ASSAGNTEAF
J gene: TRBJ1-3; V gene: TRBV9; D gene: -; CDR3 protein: ASSRRGDGAGNTIY
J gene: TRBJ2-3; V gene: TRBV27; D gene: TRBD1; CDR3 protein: ASSERGQGGYNTQY
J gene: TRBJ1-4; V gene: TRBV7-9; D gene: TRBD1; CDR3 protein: ASSSPPGQGFEKLF
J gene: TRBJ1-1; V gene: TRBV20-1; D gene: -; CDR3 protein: SARGQMMGSPEAF
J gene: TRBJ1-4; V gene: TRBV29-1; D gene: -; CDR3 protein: SVDPDRGETQYFGPGSEKLF
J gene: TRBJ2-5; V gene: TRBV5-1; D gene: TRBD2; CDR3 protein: ASSLGLAGGQETQY